This T cell receptor (beta chain) was identified during a study of blood T cell repertoires in COVID-19. Study overall: COVID-19 samples collected from the United States, Italy and Spain covered acute and convalescent phases.

The trim removed 5 bases at V and 8 bases at J, leaving 12 bases unmatched. This CDR3 spans 15 amino acids. From germline, CDR1 is MNHEY and CDR2 SVGAGI. Method: immunoSEQ multiplex PCR; TCRdb's copy keeps in-frame clones and lacks some. The table has more than 50,000 clones, around four fifths seen once; the top ten hold 10% to 15%. The chain carries TRBV6-5 and TRBJ2-3; 8 nucleotides agree with TRBD1. The clonotype comes from a human donor in a cohort sampled during active COVID-19. The sequencing sample was made of peripheral blood. Written as DNA, the CDR3 is TGTGCCAGCAGTAAGACAGGGGCCGTCATGGCTACGCAGTATTTT. It is translated as CASSKTGAVMATQYF.